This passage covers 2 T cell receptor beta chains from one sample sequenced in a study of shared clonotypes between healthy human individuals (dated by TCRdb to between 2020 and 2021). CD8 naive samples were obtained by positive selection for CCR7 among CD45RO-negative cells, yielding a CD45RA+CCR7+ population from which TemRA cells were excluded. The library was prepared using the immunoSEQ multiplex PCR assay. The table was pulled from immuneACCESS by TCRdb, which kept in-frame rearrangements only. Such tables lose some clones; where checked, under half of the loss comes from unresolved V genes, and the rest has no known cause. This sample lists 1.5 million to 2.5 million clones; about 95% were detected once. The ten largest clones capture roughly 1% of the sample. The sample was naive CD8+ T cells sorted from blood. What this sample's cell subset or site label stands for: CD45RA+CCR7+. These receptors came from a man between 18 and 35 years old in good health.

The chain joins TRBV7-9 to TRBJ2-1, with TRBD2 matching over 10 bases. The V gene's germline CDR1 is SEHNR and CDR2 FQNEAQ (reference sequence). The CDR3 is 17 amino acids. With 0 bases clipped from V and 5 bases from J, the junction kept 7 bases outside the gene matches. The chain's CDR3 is CASSLAGAGGPHNEQFF. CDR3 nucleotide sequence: TGTGCCAGCAGCTTAGCCGGAGCGGGAGGGCCCCACAATGAGCAGTTCTTC.

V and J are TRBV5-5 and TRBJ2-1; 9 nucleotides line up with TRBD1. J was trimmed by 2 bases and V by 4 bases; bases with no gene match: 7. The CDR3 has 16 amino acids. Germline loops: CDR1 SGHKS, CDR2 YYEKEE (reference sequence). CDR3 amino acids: CASSPDRGWPYNEQFF. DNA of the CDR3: TGTGCCAGCAGCCCGGACAGGGGTTGGCCCTACAATGAGCAGTTCTTC.